The present TCR beta chain was sequenced within a study of T cell responses to AZD1222 COVID-19 vaccine. The table came from immunoSEQ multiplex PCR; TCRdb's copy has only in-frame clones and leaves some out. This table holds approximately 110,000 clones, around nine tenths found once. The CDR3 runs to 16 residues. Germline-derived CDR1 and CDR2 are SGHNT and YENEEA. V was trimmed by 1 base and J by 3 bases, leaving 12 bases between them. As concerns this clone: Its antigen is as yet unknown.

The study's findings and limits: Among the donors, most were white British and more were female, and clonal diversity was possibly underestimated.

This sequence joins TRBV11-3 and TRBJ2-2; D not certain. This specimen consisted of peripheral blood, obtained 28 days after the second AZD1222 dose. This TCR was recovered from an adult who received the AZD1222 COVID-19 vaccine. CDR3 region: CASSLGGFDDTGELFF. In DNA, the CDR3 is TGTGCCAGCAGCTTAGGGGGTTTTGATGACACCGGGGAGCTGTTTTTT.